This entry is about one TCR beta chain. The CDR3 runs to 12 residues. Trimming shortened V by 5 bases and J by 2 bases, and 8 bases separated the two germline ends. Germline loops: CDR1 SGHRS, CDR2 YFSETQ. Libraries were prepared by immunoSEQ multiplex PCR; TCRdb keeps only in-frame clonotypes and omits some of them. The sample has roughly 130,000 clones, about 95% seen once. The sample is drawn from a study of control samples from healthy donors and cancer patients. This TCR was recovered from a man between 25 and 39 years old in good health. Sequenced input: blood. The rearrangement joins TRBV5-1 to TRBJ2-7; D gene unclear. DNA for the CDR3: TGCGCCAGCAGAGACGGAGCCTACGAGCAGTACTTC. Protein product: CASRDGAYEQYF. The whole variable domain, filled in from reference TRBV5-1 and TRBJ2-7, reads KAGVTQTPRYLIKTRGQQVTLSCSPISGHRSVSWYQQTPGQGLQFLFEYFSETQRNKGNFPGRFSGRQFSNSRSEMNVSTLELGDSALYLCASRDGAYEQYFGPGTRLTVT.